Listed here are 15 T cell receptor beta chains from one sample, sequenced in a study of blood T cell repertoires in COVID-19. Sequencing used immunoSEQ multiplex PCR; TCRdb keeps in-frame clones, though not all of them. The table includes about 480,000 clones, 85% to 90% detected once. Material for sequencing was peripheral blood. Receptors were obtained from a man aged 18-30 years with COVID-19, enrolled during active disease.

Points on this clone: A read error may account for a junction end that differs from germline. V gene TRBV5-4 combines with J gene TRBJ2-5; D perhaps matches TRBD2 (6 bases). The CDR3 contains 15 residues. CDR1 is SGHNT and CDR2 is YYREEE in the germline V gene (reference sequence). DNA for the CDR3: TGTGCCAGCAGCTTGGCCCCTAGCGCCCAAGAAACCCAGTACTTC. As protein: CASSLAPSAQETQYF. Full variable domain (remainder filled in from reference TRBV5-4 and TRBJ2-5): ETGVTQSPTHLIKTRGQQVTLRCSSQSGHNTVSWYQQALGQGPQFIFQYYREEENGRGNFPPRFSGLQFPNYSSELNVNALELDDSALYLCASSLAPSAQETQYFGPGTRLLVL.

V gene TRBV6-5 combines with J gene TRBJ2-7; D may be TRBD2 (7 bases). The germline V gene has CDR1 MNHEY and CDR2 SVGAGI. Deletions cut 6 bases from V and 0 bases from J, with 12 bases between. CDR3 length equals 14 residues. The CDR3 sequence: CASSHGGPSYEQYF. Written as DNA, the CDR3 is TGTGCCAGCAGCCACGGGGGGCCCTCCTACGAGCAGTACTTC.

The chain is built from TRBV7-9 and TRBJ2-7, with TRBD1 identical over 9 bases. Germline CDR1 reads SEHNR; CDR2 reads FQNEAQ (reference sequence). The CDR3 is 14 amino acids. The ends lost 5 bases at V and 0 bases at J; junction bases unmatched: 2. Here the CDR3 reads CASSADRGSYEQYF. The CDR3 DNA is TGTGCCAGCAGCGCGGACAGGGGCTCCTACGAGCAGTACTTC.

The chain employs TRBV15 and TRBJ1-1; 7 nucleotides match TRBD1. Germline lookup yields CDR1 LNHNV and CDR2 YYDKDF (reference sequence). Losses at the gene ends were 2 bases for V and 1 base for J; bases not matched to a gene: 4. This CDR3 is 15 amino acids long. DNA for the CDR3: TGTGCCACCAGCAGAATGGGGACAGAGAACACTGAAGCTTTCTTT. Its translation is CATSRMGTENTEAFF.

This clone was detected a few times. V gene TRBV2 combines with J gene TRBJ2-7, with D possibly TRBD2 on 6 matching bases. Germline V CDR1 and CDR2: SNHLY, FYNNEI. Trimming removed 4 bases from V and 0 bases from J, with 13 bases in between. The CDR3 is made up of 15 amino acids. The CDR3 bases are TGTGCCAGCAGTGGAAAAGGAGGGAGCTCCTACGAGCAGTACTTC. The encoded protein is CASSGKGGSSYEQYF.

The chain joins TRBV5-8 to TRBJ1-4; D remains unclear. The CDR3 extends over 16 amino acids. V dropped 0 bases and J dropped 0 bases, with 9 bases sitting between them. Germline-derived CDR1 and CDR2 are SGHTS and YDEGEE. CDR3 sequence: CASSLGETATNEKLFF. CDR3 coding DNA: TGTGCCAGCAGCTTGGGGGAGACCGCAACTAATGAAAAACTGTTTTTT.

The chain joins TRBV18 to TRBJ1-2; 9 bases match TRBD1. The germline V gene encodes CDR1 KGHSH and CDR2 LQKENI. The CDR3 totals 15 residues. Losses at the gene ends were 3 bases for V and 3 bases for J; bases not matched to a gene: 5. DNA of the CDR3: TGTGCCAGCTCACCCGCGACAGGGGGGCACTATGGCTACACCTTC. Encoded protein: CASSPATGGHYGYTF.

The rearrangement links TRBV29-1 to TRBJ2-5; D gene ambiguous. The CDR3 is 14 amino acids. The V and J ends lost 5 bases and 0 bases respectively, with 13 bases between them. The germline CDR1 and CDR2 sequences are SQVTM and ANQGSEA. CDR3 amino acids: CSVTESLYQETQYF. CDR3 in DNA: TGCAGCGTTACAGAGAGCCTGTACCAAGAGACCCAGTACTTC.

The CDR3 protein is CAISESGMGQGPPANYGYTF. CDR3 DNA sequence: TGTGCCATCAGTGAGTCTGGGATGGGACAGGGCCCTCCCGCTAACTATGGCTACACCTTC. The chain combines TRBV10-3 with TRBJ1-2, with 9 bases fitting TRBD1. The CDR3 is made up of 20 amino acids. V shed 0 bases, J shed 0 bases, and the junction held 14 bases outside the gene matches. The germline gives CDR1 ENHRY, CDR2 SYGVKD.

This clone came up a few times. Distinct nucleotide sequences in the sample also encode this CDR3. The CDR3: CASSVDRDTEAFF. In nucleotides, the CDR3 is TGTGCCAGCAGCGTAGACCGGGACACTGAAGCTTTCTTT. V and J are TRBV9 and TRBJ1-1; D uncertain. Trimming shortened V by 0 bases and J by 3 bases, and 6 bases separated the two germline ends. The CDR3 has 13 residues. Germline V lookup: CDR1 SGDLS, CDR2 YYNGEE.

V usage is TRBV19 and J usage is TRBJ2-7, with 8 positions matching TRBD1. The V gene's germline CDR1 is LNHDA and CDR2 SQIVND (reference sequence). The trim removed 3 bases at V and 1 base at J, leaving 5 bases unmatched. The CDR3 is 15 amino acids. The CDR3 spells CASSMGGQASYEQYF. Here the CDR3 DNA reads TGTGCCAGTAGTATGGGGGGACAGGCATCCTACGAGCAGTACTTC.

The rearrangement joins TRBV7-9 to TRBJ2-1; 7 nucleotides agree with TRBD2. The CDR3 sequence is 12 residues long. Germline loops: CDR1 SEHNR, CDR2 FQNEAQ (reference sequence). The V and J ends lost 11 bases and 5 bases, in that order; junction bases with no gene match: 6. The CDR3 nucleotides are TGTGCCGGGGGAGGGGTGGACAATGAGCAGTTCTTC. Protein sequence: CAGGGVDNEQFF.

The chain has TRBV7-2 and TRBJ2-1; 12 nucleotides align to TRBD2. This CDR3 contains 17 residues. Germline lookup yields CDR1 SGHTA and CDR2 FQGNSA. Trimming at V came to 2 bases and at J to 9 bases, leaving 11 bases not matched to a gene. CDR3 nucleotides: TGTGCCAGCAGCTTAAATATCCTAGCGGGAGGGTTAGGTGAGCAGTTCTTC. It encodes CASSLNILAGGLGEQFF.

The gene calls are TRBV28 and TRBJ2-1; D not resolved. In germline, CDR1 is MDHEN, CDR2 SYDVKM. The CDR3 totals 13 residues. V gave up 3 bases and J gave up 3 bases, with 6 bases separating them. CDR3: CASSLNGYNEQFF. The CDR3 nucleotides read TGTGCCAGCAGTTTGAACGGCTACAATGAGCAGTTCTTC.

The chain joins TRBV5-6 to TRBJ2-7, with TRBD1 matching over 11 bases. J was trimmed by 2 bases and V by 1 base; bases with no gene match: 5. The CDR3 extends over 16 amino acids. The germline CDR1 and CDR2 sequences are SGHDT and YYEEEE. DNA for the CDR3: TGTGCCAGCAGCTTGTATGGGACAGGGGGTACCTACGAGCAGTACTTC. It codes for CASSLYGTGGTYEQYF.